Below are 30 T cell receptor beta chains sequenced from a single sample in a study of beta chain features in type 1 diabetes. The sequenced template was cDNA made from the entire isolated RNA. Here immunoSEQ multiplex PCR was the method, and the copy in TCRdb shows in-frame clones only, minus some. The sample consists of 250,000 or so clones, about 70% of them appearing once. Sequenced material: naive CD4+ T cells from blood. Source of these receptors: a man aged 25-40 years in good health.

This rearrangement joins TRBV9 to TRBJ2-3; D gene uncertain. The V gene's germline CDR1 is SGDLS and CDR2 YYNGEE. V lost 4 bases to trimming and J lost 4 bases, with 19 bases between them. The CDR3 contains 16 residues. The CDR3 spells CASSSHLRPTPDTQYF. In DNA form, the CDR3 reads TGTGCCAGCAGCTCCCACCTGCGACCAACCCCAGATACGCAGTATTTT.

There are a few counts of this clone. This rearrangement joins TRBV18 to TRBJ2-3, with 9 positions matching TRBD2. The CDR3 has 17 amino acids. V shed 2 bases, J shed 0 bases, and the junction held 6 bases outside the gene matches. Germline CDR1 is KGHSH and CDR2 is LQKENI. The CDR3 DNA sequence: TGTGCCAGCTCACCATTGGGACTAGCCCTGAGCACAGATACGCAGTATTTT. This sequence encodes CASSPLGLALSTDTQYF.

CDR3 DNA: TGTGCCAGCAGCGTAGTGGGCAGGGATGAGCAGTTCTTC. The encoded protein is CASSVVGRDEQFF. The chain carries TRBV9 and TRBJ2-1, with D possibly matching TRBD1 (5 bases). The V gene's germline CDR1 is SGDLS and CDR2 YYNGEE. The CDR3 contains 13 residues. Trimming removed 0 bases at V and 8 bases at J, with 9 bases between.

With regard to this clone: One end of the junction is discordant with germline, which a read error may explain. This chain uses TRBV5-6 with TRBJ2-1; 9 bases map to TRBD2. The length of the CDR3 is 12 residues. From germline, CDR1 is SGHDT and CDR2 YYEEEE. The CDR3 spells CASSYFSGGLLF. CDR3 nucleotides: TGTGCCAGCAGCTACTTTAGCGGGGGTCTCCTCTTC.

This clone was detected only a few times. CDR3 amino acids: CASSLLNEQFF. The CDR3 DNA reads as TGTGCCAGCAGCCTACTCAATGAGCAGTTCTTC. The rearrangement links TRBV7-9 to TRBJ2-1; the D is unclear. With 5 bases removed from V and 6 bases from J, the gap between germline ends came to 5 bases. Germline CDR1 is SEHNR and CDR2 is FQNEAQ (reference sequence). The CDR3 has 11 residues.

The chain carries TRBV29-1 and TRBJ2-4; D ambiguous. Germline CDR1 SQVTM, CDR2 ANQGSEA. Trimming left V 6 bases short and J 3 bases short, with 15 bases between. The CDR3 is made up of 14 amino acids. The CDR3: CSVSPFSGKNIQYF. The CDR3 DNA follows: TGCAGCGTGAGTCCCTTCTCGGGCAAAAACATTCAGTACTTC.

This sequence joins TRBV1 and TRBJ2-5; the table's D call TRBD2 went unverified against the DNA. TRBV1 is a listed pseudogene. The CDR3 runs to 17 residues. CDR3 bases: TGCACCAGCAGCCACTGGACTAGCGGGAGGAGAGAAGAGACCCAGTACTTC. The encoded protein is CTSSHWTSGRREETQYF.

J is TRBJ1-2 and V is TRBV4-1; TRBD1 might be the D (6 bases). Germline V gene data show CDR1 as MGHRA and CDR2 as YSYEKL. The CDR3 totals 17 residues. Trimming shortened V by 2 bases and J by 1 base, and 17 bases separated the two germline ends. CDR3 amino acids: CASSQSTGNHINYGYTF. The CDR3 DNA reads as TGCGCCAGCAGCCAATCGACAGGAAACCATATTAACTATGGCTACACCTTC.

The V call is TRBV29-1, the J call TRBJ2-2; 8 bases are a match to TRBD1. After removal of 6 bases from V and 6 bases from J, the junction contained 6 bases not matched to a gene. Per germline, CDR1 SQVTM and CDR2 ANQGSEA. The CDR3 length is 13 residues. The CDR3 bases are TGCAGCGTCGGGACAGGAAGTCCCGGGGAGCTGTTTTTT. Translating gives CSVGTGSPGELFF.

The chain uses TRBV18 and TRBJ2-3, with D tentatively TRBD1 (5 bases). The CDR3 extends over 14 amino acids. The germline V gene encodes CDR1 KGHSH and CDR2 LQKENI. V gave up 5 bases and J gave up 1 base, with 10 bases separating them. In nucleotides, the CDR3 is TGTGCCAGCTCAGACAGCGTCCGCACAGATACGCAGTATTTT. This translates into CASSDSVRTDTQYF.

V and J are TRBV5-6 and TRBJ2-1; tentatively, D is TRBD1 (5 bases). Per the germline V gene, CDR1 is SGHDT and CDR2 is YYEEEE. The CDR3 sequence is 15 residues long. V was cut by 4 bases and J by 9 bases, with 20 bases left in between. The CDR3 loop is CASSDRLRAPAEQFF. CDR3 nucleotide sequence: TGTGCCAGCAGCGATAGACTCAGGGCGCCCGCTGAGCAGTTCTTC.

V gene TRBV7-2 combines with J gene TRBJ2-3; the D is unclear. The length of the CDR3 is 13 residues. V was trimmed by 5 bases and J by 0 bases, leaving 6 bases between them. Germline CDR1 is SGHTA and CDR2 is FQGNSA. The CDR3 bases are TGTGCCAGCAGCGTCCCTAGCACAGATACGCAGTATTTT. Protein sequence: CASSVPSTDTQYF. The whole variable domain, filled in from reference TRBV7-2 and TRBJ2-3, reads GAGVSQSPSNKVTEKGKDVELRCDPISGHTALYWYRQSLGQGLEFLIYFQGNSAPDKSGLPSDRFSAERTGGSVSTLTIQRTQQEDSAVYLCASSVPSTDTQYFGPGTRLTVL.

This chain joins TRBV18 and TRBJ2-1; D not certain. Between the trimmed V and J ends, which lost 1 base and 6 bases, there was a span of 10 bases. CDR3 length equals 14 residues. Germline V lookup: CDR1 KGHSH, CDR2 LQKENI. CDR3 loop: CASSPRPILNEQFF. As DNA, the CDR3 is TGTGCCAGCTCACCACGGCCAATCCTCAATGAGCAGTTCTTC.

The V call is TRBV30, the J call TRBJ1-1, with a tentative D call TRBD1 (5 bases). The CDR3 runs to 14 residues. V lost 3 bases and J lost 4, with 15 bases in between. Per germline, CDR1 GTSNPN and CDR2 SVGIG (reference sequence). The CDR3 loop is CAWSLLRGGTEAFF. In DNA form, the CDR3 reads TGTGCCTGGAGCCTTCTACGGGGGGGCACTGAAGCTTTCTTT.

This sequence joins TRBV6-6 and TRBJ1-1; D is unclear. The length of the CDR3 is 16 residues. V was clipped by 2 bases and J by 1 base, with 14 bases between them. Germline CDR1 is MNHNY and CDR2 is SVGAGI (reference sequence). DNA of the CDR3: TGTGCCAGCAGTTACCTTGCTGCTACACGGAACACTGAAGCTTTCTTT. As protein: CASSYLAATRNTEAFF.

The V gene is TRBV2, the J gene TRBJ1-1, with a possible D match to TRBD1 (6 bases). The V gene's germline CDR1 is SNHLY and CDR2 FYNNEI. The CDR3 has 13 amino acids. Between the trimmed V and J ends, which lost 5 bases and 1 base, there was a span of 8 bases. The CDR3 DNA reads as TGTGCCAGCAGTCTACAGGGGAACACTGAAGCTTTCTTT. As protein: CASSLQGNTEAFF.

The DNA for the CDR3 is TGTGCCTGGAGTGTACGGCCGAGTGCTGAGGCGTACGAGCAGTACTTC. This codes for CAWSVRPSAEAYEQYF. J is TRBJ2-7 and V is TRBV30; D is unclear. The CDR3 covers 16 residues. The germline V gene encodes CDR1 GTSNPN and CDR2 SVGIG (reference sequence). Trimming shortened V by 0 bases and J by 4 bases, and 19 bases separated the two germline ends.

V and J are TRBV7-2 and TRBJ2-3; weak D call: TRBD2 (7 bases). Trimming pared 7 bases from V and 4 bases from J, leaving 18 bases between. This CDR3 is built from 15 residues. Per germline, CDR1 SGHTA and CDR2 FQGNSA. The CDR3 nucleotides read TGTGCCAGCACGCGAGGGGGAGGGCCCTCAGATACGCAGTATTTT. It translates to CASTRGGGPSDTQYF.

The rearrangement links TRBV25-1 to TRBJ2-5; D unclear. V was trimmed by 4 bases and J by 5 bases, leaving 8 bases between them. Germline CDR1 and CDR2: MGHDK and SYGVNS. The CDR3 runs to 12 residues. The CDR3, as DNA: TGTGCCAGCAGTGTACTGGGGGAGACCCAGTACTTC. The encoded protein is CASSVLGETQYF.

This clone was detected only once. The chain links TRBV6-5 to TRBJ2-7; 13 bases fit TRBD2. J lost 4 bases, V lost 6 bases, and 3 bases had no gene match. This CDR3 comprises 14 residues. Looked up from germline, CDR1 is MNHEY and CDR2 is SVGAGI. CDR3 protein: CASSWTSGSYEQYF. The CDR3 DNA reads as TGTGCCAGCAGCTGGACTAGCGGGAGTTACGAGCAGTACTTC.

The chain joins TRBV7-9 to TRBJ2-1; 7 bases are a match to TRBD1. Unmatched junction bases numbered 4, after V lost 1 base and J lost 4 bases. The CDR3 consists of 15 residues. Germline CDR1 reads SEHNR; CDR2 reads FQNEAQ (reference sequence). Here the CDR3 reads CASSLGQGQYNEQFF. DNA of the CDR3: TGTGCCAGCAGCTTAGGACAGGGACAATACAATGAGCAGTTCTTC.

The chain employs TRBV19 and TRBJ2-2; TRBD1 is a possible D gene (5 bases). V was trimmed by 5 bases and J by 8 bases, leaving 9 bases between them. This CDR3 is built from 12 residues. Germline assignment: CDR1 LNHDA and CDR2 SQIVND (reference sequence). CDR3 region: CASSADRGELFF. The CDR3, as DNA: TGTGCCAGTAGTGCAGACAGAGGGGAGCTGTTTTTT.

The rearrangement joins TRBV4-2 to TRBJ1-1; 10 bases align to TRBD1. V lost 4 bases to trimming and J lost 0 bases; unmatched junction nucleotides: 2. The CDR3 sequence is 15 residues long. Per the germline V gene, CDR1 is LGHNA and CDR2 is YNFKEQ. The CDR3 nucleotides are TGTGCCAGCAGCCCCGGGACAGGGGTGAACACTGAAGCTTTCTTT. This codes for CASSPGTGVNTEAFF.

The V gene is TRBV18, the J gene TRBJ1-1; D is undetermined. Germline CDR1 reads KGHSH; CDR2 reads LQKENI. The CDR3 sequence is 12 residues long. V lost 5 bases and J 8 bases, leaving 12 bases between the germline ends. CDR3 nucleotides: TGTGCCAGCTCAGCCGACCGAATAGAAGCTTTCTTT. It is translated as CASSADRIEAFF.

J is TRBJ2-5 and V is TRBV2; no clear D. The CDR3 is made up of 13 amino acids. Trimming took 7 bases from V and 1 from J, leaving 10 bases between them. Per the germline V gene, CDR1 is SNHLY and CDR2 is FYNNEI. The CDR3: CASTYYSQETQYF. The CDR3 region has the DNA TGTGCCAGCACCTACTACAGCCAAGAGACCCAGTACTTC.

This chain connects TRBV29-1 to TRBJ2-2, with 9 positions matching TRBD1. Germline V lookup: CDR1 SQVTM, CDR2 ANQGSEA. This CDR3 has 14 amino acids. J was trimmed by 3 bases and V by 3 bases; bases with no gene match: 2. For the CDR3, the DNA is TGCAGCGTTGAGGGACAGGGTCACACCGGGGAGCTGTTTTTT. Translation gives CSVEGQGHTGELFF.

The chain carries TRBV5-1 and TRBJ2-1; 16 bases match TRBD2. The germline gives CDR1 SGHRS, CDR2 YFSETQ. CDR3 length: 19 amino acids. Trimming cost V 4 bases and J 0 bases; bases outside gene matches: 7. The DNA for the CDR3 is TGCGCCAGCAGCCAGGGACTAGCGGGAGGGCCGAGCTCCTACAATGAGCAGTTCTTC. Amino acid sequence: CASSQGLAGGPSSYNEQFF. The variable domain in full, completed from reference TRBV5-1 and TRBJ2-1, reads KAGVTQTPRYLIKTRGQQVTLSCSPISGHRSVSWYQQTPGQGLQFLFEYFSETQRNKGNFPGRFSGRQFSNSRSEMNVSTLELGDSALYLCASSQGLAGGPSSYNEQFFGPGTRLTVL.

In this sample, this clone turned up a few times. The V gene is TRBV30, the J gene TRBJ1-5, with D unresolved. The CDR3 is made up of 13 amino acids. Trimming stripped 0 bases from V and 3 bases from J, with 6 bases between. Germline V CDR1 and CDR2: GTSNPN, SVGIG (reference sequence). The CDR3 region has the DNA TGTGCCTGGAGTGTGGCAGCCAATCAGCCCCAGCATTTT. Translating it yields CAWSVAANQPQHF.

The J gene is TRBJ2-1, the V gene TRBV4-3, with TRBD2 identical over 8 bases. Germline CDR1 and CDR2: LGHNA and YSLEER. The junction had 10 bases not matched to a gene; V was cut back by 0 bases and J by 9 bases. The CDR3 is made up of 16 amino acids. The CDR3 nucleotides are TGCGCCAGCAGCCAAGATCCCGCTAGCGGGTTGGTTGAGCAGTTCTTC. It codes for CASSQDPASGLVEQFF.

To note about this clone: The same CDR3 arises from other DNA sequences in this sample as well. The chain has TRBV30 and TRBJ2-2; tentative D call: TRBD1 (6 bases). Germline V CDR1 and CDR2: GTSNPN, SVGIG (reference sequence). Trimming removed 0 bases at V and 8 bases at J, with 10 bases between. The CDR3 totals 13 residues. The CDR3 region has the DNA TGTGCCTGGAGTGTACTAGGGACAGGGGAGCTGTTTTTT. This translates into CAWSVLGTGELFF. The whole variable domain, filled in from reference TRBV30 and TRBJ2-2, reads SQTIHQWPATLVQPVGSPLSLECTVEGTSNPNLYWYRQAAGRGLQLLFYSVGIGQISSEVPQNLSASRPQDRQFILSSKKLLLSDSGFYLCAWSVLGTGELFFGEGSRLTVL.